These T cell receptor beta chains were read from a single sample in a study of T cell responses to AZD1222 COVID-19 vaccine. Using immunoSEQ multiplex PCR, the repertoire was profiled, and TCRdb retains in-frame clones only, with some absent. This sample has 68,000 or so clones; 88% occur once, and the top ten carry roughly 7.3%. Sequenced material: peripheral blood, taken on day 0 of AZD1222 vaccination. These TCRs come from an adult in good health. Each CDR3 is given with its conserved first and last residue. D genes are given only for firm matches. Clone size, where shown, is once, few, many, or a class for clones that have expanded.

d_call j_call v_call clone_size cdr3_nt cdr3_aa
TRBD2 TRBJ2-1 TRBV6-4 NA TGTGCCAGCAGTGAATTAGCGGGAGAAGGCCATGAGCAGTTCTTC CASSELAGEGHEQFF
NA TRBJ2-7 TRBV4-2 NA TGTGCCAACCTGGGACTCTCCTGCTCCTACGAGCAGTACTTC CANLGLSCSYEQYF
TRBD2 TRBJ2-5 TRBV3-1/TRBV3-2 NA TGTGCCACCGAGTCTAGCGGGAGACTGACCCAGTACTTC CATESSGRLTQYF
NA TRBJ2-1 TRBV6-1 NA TGTGCCAGCAGTGAAGAGGGTCACAATGAGCAGTTCTTC CASSEEGHNEQFF
NA TRBJ2-3 TRBV4-2 NA TGTGCCAGCAGCCAAGGCAGGGGAGATACGCAGTATTTT CASSQGRGDTQYF
NA TRBJ2-6 TRBV3-1/TRBV3-2 NA TGTGCCAGCCGAGGCTCTGGGGCCAACGTCCTGACTTTC CASRGSGANVLTF
NA TRBJ2-7 TRBV7-8 many TGTGCCAGCAGCTTACAAAAGAGCTCCTACGAGCAGTACTTC CASSLQKSSYEQYF
NA TRBJ1-1 TRBV29-1 NA TGCAGCTCTTCGGACAGGAACACTGAAGCTTTCTTT CSSSDRNTEAFF
NA TRBJ2-1 TRBV7-9 NA TGTGCCAGCAGCTCACCGGGACCTAGGGGTGAGCAGTTCTTC CASSSPGPRGEQFF
TRBD2 TRBJ2-2 TRBV6-5 NA TGTGCCAGCAGACGGATAGCGGGAGGGACCGGGGAGCTGTTTTTT CASRRIAGGTGELFF
NA TRBJ1-6 TRBV11-2 NA TGTGCCAGCAGCTTAGTAGGGGGACGGAATTCACCCCTCCACTTT CASSLVGGRNSPLHF
NA TRBJ1-4 TRBV5-1 NA TGCGCCAGCAGCCTTGCTCCAGATGGGGAAAAACTGTTTTTT CASSLAPDGEKLFF
TRBD1 TRBJ1-5 TRBV28 NA TGTGCCAGCAGTTTGGGGCCAGGGGGCAGCAATCAGCCCCAGCATTTT CASSLGPGGSNQPQHF
NA TRBJ2-4 TRBV7-9 NA TGTGCCAGCAGCTTGAGGACAGAACTAGCCAAAAACATTCAGTACTTC CASSLRTELAKNIQYF
NA TRBJ2-3 TRBV29-1 NA TGCAGCGTTGAAGAAGGCCTGATCGGGGCAGATACGCAGTATTTT CSVEEGLIGADTQYF
TRBD1 TRBJ2-7 TRBV30 NA TGTGCCTGGAGGCCAAGGACAGGGTGGTACGAGCAGTACTTC CAWRPRTGWYEQYF
TRBD1 TRBJ2-1 TRBV6-4 NA TGTGCCAGCAGTGACGGGACAGGGGGCAATGAGCAGTTCTTC CASSDGTGGNEQFF
TRBD1 TRBJ1-2 TRBV7-9 NA TGTGCCAGCAGCGCCTCACAGGGGATCAACTATGGCTACACCTTC CASSASQGINYGYTF
NA TRBJ2-3 TRBV2 NA TGTGCCAGCCTAAAGTCTGGCACAGATACGCAGTATTTT CASLKSGTDTQYF
NA TRBJ2-7 TRBV6-5 NA TGTGCCAGCAGTTACCAGGGGAGGGAGCAGTACTTC CASSYQGREQYF
NA TRBJ1-2 TRBV7-2 once TGTGCCAGCACCGATGGGGGGGCCAGGGGCTACACCTTC CASTDGGARGYTF
NA TRBJ2-5 TRBV7-9 NA TGTGCCAGCAGCTTAGGAACCCAGCCCGAGACCCAGTACTTC CASSLGTQPETQYF
TRBD1 TRBJ1-1 TRBV6-4 NA TGTGCCAGCAGTGACCAGGGGGGATACACTGAAGCTTTCTTT CASSDQGGYTEAFF
TRBD2 TRBJ2-5 TRBV27 NA TGTGCCAGCAGTCCCGGGACTAGCGGGAGTACGGGAGAGACCCAGTACTTC CASSPGTSGSTGETQYF
TRBD2 TRBJ2-1 TRBV28 once TGTGCCAGCAGTTTGGGCTTCAAAATAGCGGGCCCTCTCAATGAGCAGTTCTTC CASSLGFKIAGPLNEQFF
NA TRBJ2-2 TRBV24-1 NA TGTGCCACCAGTGATTTGCGGAGCACCGGGGAGCTGTTTTTT CATSDLRSTGELFF
NA TRBJ1-3 TRBV7-8 NA TGTGCCAGCAGCTTAGGGAGGACTGCTTCTGGAAACACCATATATTTT CASSLGRTASGNTIYF
NA TRBJ1-1 TRBV2 NA TGTGCCAGCACCCGGACGGGTCATACTGAAGCTTTCTTT CASTRTGHTEAFF
TRBD1 TRBJ1-2 TRBV4-2 few TGTGCCAGCAGCCAAGAGTTAGGAACAGGGGGCGACTATGGCTACACCTTC CASSQELGTGGDYGYTF
NA TRBJ2-3 TRBV9 NA TGTGCCAGCAGCGTGGGCGGGATATACACAGATACGCAGTATTTT CASSVGGIYTDTQYF
NA TRBJ2-3 TRBV21-1 NA TGTGCCAGCAGCATCCCCCGGACTAGCGGGAAGCTAAGGAGAGATACGCAGTATTTT CASSIPRTSGKLRRDTQYF
NA TRBJ1-1 TRBV29-1 once TGCAGCGTTGGGGACGGGGAAGCTTTCTTT CSVGDGEAFF
NA TRBJ2-1 TRBV7-6 NA TGTGCCAGCAGCTTAGCGCCGGAGGGTCGGGTCAATGAGCAGTTCTTC CASSLAPEGRVNEQFF
NA TRBJ1-5 TRBV7-9 once TGTGCCAGCAGCTTGACCTCGGATAGCAATCAGCCCCAGCATTTT CASSLTSDSNQPQHF
NA TRBJ1-5 TRBV19 NA TGTGCCAGTAGTATCAGGGGTAGCAATCAGCCCCAGCATTTT CASSIRGSNQPQHF
TRBD1 TRBJ1-2 TRBV14 NA TGTGCCAGCAGCCCCGGGACAGCCGCGCAGTATGGCTACACCTTC CASSPGTAAQYGYTF
NA TRBJ2-2 TRBV9 NA TGTGCCAGCAGCGTATCCAACACCGGGGAGCTGTTTTTT CASSVSNTGELFF
TRBD2 TRBJ2-2 TRBV2 NA TGTGCCAGCAGTGACCCTAGCGGGAGGACCGGGGAGCTGTTTTTT CASSDPSGRTGELFF
TRBD1 TRBJ2-2 TRBV18 NA TGTGCCAGCTCACCAAAACAGGGGGCGATCGGGGAGCTGTTTTTT CASSPKQGAIGELFF
NA TRBJ2-7 TRBV19 NA TGTGCCAGTAGTATAACCACTTCATGGGACGAGCAGTACTTC CASSITTSWDEQYF
NA TRBJ1-1 TRBV7-2 NA TGTGCCAGCAGCTTAAGACCAGGGTTTAAGAACACTGAAGCTTTCTTT CASSLRPGFKNTEAFF
TRBD1 TRBJ1-1 TRBV11-2 NA TGTGCCAGCAGCTTAGTGATGGGGACAGAGGACACTGAAGCTTTCTTT CASSLVMGTEDTEAFF
NA TRBJ2-1 TRBV11-2 NA TGTGCCAGCAGCGCCAGGGAGTTAGACAATGAGCAGTTCTTC CASSARELDNEQFF
TRBD1 TRBJ1-2 TRBV10-3 NA TGTGCCATCAGTCGGGACAGATCCAAATATGGCTACACCTTC CAISRDRSKYGYTF
NA TRBJ2-3 TRBV5-1 NA TGCGCCAGCAGCTTGGCCGTACAGAGAGGGAAGAATACGCAGTATTTT CASSLAVQRGKNTQYF
NA TRBJ1-1 TRBV7-8 NA TGTGCCAGCAGCTTAGGCGGGGCGATGAACACTGAAGCTTTCTTT CASSLGGAMNTEAFF
NA TRBJ2-2 TRBV21-1 NA TGTGCCAGCAGCGGACGCAGGGGAGAGGGGACCGGGGAGCTGTTTTTT CASSGRRGEGTGELFF
TRBD1 TRBJ2-1 TRBV18 NA TGTGCCAGCTCACCTACAGAGGGGGCTAGAAATGAGCAGTTCTTC CASSPTEGARNEQFF
TRBD1 TRBJ1-6 TRBV6-5 NA TGTGCCAGCAGTCGACAGGGCGGCTATAATTCACCCCTCCACTTT CASSRQGGYNSPLHF
NA TRBJ1-1 TRBV6-5 NA TGTGCCAGCAGTTATAGGGGAAGACCGAACACTGAAGCTTTCTTT CASSYRGRPNTEAFF
TRBD2 TRBJ2-1 TRBV11-2 NA TGTGCCAGCAGCGCGACACTAGCGGGAGATCCTGAGCAGTTCTTC CASSATLAGDPEQFF
NA TRBJ1-5 TRBV28 NA TGTGCCAGCAGTTTATCGGTCGTTAATCAGCCCCAGCATTTT CASSLSVVNQPQHF
NA TRBJ1-1 TRBV6-6 NA TGTGCCAGCAGTTACTCGAAAAGGAACACTGAAGCTTTCTTT CASSYSKRNTEAFF
TRBD1 TRBJ1-1 TRBV6-5 NA TGTGCCAGCAGTACCGACAGGGGGCGGACTGAAGCTTTCTTT CASSTDRGRTEAFF
NA TRBJ1-1 TRBV10-3 NA TGTGCCATCAGTGACAGGGAAAACACTGAAGCTTTCTTT CAISDRENTEAFF
NA TRBJ1-3 TRBV6-5 NA TGTGCCAGCAGTCTGACGGACCCCTCTGGAAACACCATATATTTT CASSLTDPSGNTIYF
NA TRBJ2-7 TRBV15 once TGTGCCACCAGCAGAGGGCACGAGCAGTACTTC CATSRGHEQYF
NA TRBJ2-2 TRBV7-8 NA TGTGCCAGCAGCTTAGTGTTTGTGTCGGAAACCGGGGAGCTGTTTTTT CASSLVFVSETGELFF
TRBD1 TRBJ2-7 TRBV27 few TGTGCCAGCAGGACAGGGTCCTACGAGCAGTACTTC CASRTGSYEQYF